This T cell receptor (beta chain) was captured by sequencing in a study of T cell changes during pregnancy in multiple sclerosis. CDR1 MDHEN and CDR2 SYDVKM come from the germline V gene. V lost 2 bases and J 11 bases, leaving 12 bases between the germline ends. The CDR3 runs 13 residues. The repertoire was sequenced with immunoSEQ multiplex PCR; TCRdb's copy has only in-frame clones and lacks some. Here the sample spans about 51,000 clones, around 92% being singletons. Sequences were derived from CD4+ T cells from peripheral blood mononuclear cells, sampled in the third trimester of pregnancy. The receptor was isolated from a female donor with multiple sclerosis, enrolled in a pregnancy study. The rearrangement links TRBV28 to TRBJ1-4; tentatively, D is TRBD1 (5 bases). The CDR3 protein is CASSLTGIWKLFF. CDR3 DNA sequence: TGTGCCAGCAGTTTAACAGGTATCTGGAAACTGTTTTTT.